A selection of T cell receptor beta chains follows, all from one sample in a study of T cell responses to AZD1222 COVID-19 vaccine. Method: immunoSEQ multiplex PCR; TCRdb's copy keeps in-frame clones and lacks some. The table records about 64,000 clones, about 90% of them present only once. The material sequenced was peripheral blood, taken 28 days after the second dose of the MenACWY control vaccine. These receptors originate from an adult who received the MenACWY meningococcal vaccine as a control. Both conserved end residues are trimmed from each CDR3.

cdr3_aa: ASTPGPFSPYGYT; j_call: TRBJ1-2; v_call: TRBV7-9
cdr3_aa: ASSLTGTYNEQF; j_call: TRBJ2-1; v_call: TRBV27
cdr3_aa: ASSPQGAINTEAF; j_call: TRBJ1-1; v_call: TRBV7-2
cdr3_aa: ASRLAGGSYEQY; j_call: TRBJ2-7; v_call: TRBV28
cdr3_aa: ASSPSGGKKETQY; j_call: TRBJ2-5; v_call: TRBV18
cdr3_aa: ASSNPTEGNSGANVLT; j_call: TRBJ2-6; v_call: TRBV21-1
cdr3_aa: AWSGEGKGGYT; j_call: TRBJ1-2; v_call: TRBV30
cdr3_aa: ASSPGTEPYEQY; j_call: TRBJ2-7; v_call: TRBV14
cdr3_aa: ASTPGYTQPQH; j_call: TRBJ1-5; v_call: TRBV19
cdr3_aa: ASSLWATLEGQTQY; j_call: TRBJ2-5; v_call: TRBV7-2
cdr3_aa: ATSDSPGGETQY; j_call: TRBJ2-5; v_call: TRBV24-1
cdr3_aa: ASSPDGAVNYNEQF; j_call: TRBJ2-1; v_call: TRBV14
cdr3_aa: ASSSGTRMGGYT; j_call: TRBJ1-2; v_call: TRBV27
cdr3_aa: ASSFLLGGGREDEQF; j_call: TRBJ2-1; v_call: TRBV5-1
cdr3_aa: ASSPTDRGNSPLH; j_call: TRBJ1-6; v_call: TRBV28
cdr3_aa: ASSLSRDFYGYT; j_call: TRBJ1-2; v_call: TRBV19
cdr3_aa: ASSPGGSGNTIY; j_call: TRBJ1-3; v_call: TRBV27
cdr3_aa: ASSTRDTQY; j_call: TRBJ2-3; v_call: TRBV5-6
cdr3_aa: ASSRGGTSGYNEQF; j_call: TRBJ2-1; v_call: TRBV6-2/TRBV6-3
cdr3_aa: ASSFREGEPQH; j_call: TRBJ1-5; v_call: TRBV6-5
cdr3_aa: ASSPREGYEQY; j_call: TRBJ2-7; v_call: TRBV4-1
cdr3_aa: ASSYGTSYNEQF; j_call: TRBJ2-1; v_call: TRBV6-5
cdr3_aa: ASSQTLFVEQF; j_call: TRBJ2-1; v_call: TRBV14
cdr3_aa: ASRFRGTKNIQY; j_call: TRBJ2-4; v_call: TRBV5-6
cdr3_aa: ASSPGARSTDTQY; j_call: TRBJ2-3; v_call: TRBV18
cdr3_aa: ASSLEYGEQY; j_call: TRBJ2-7; v_call: TRBV7-9
cdr3_aa: ASSQGGGGEYTEAF; j_call: TRBJ1-1; v_call: TRBV4-1
cdr3_aa: ASSPPGRMNTEAF; j_call: TRBJ1-1; v_call: TRBV18
cdr3_aa: ASSLEGTFSYNEQF; j_call: TRBJ2-1; v_call: TRBV7-2
cdr3_aa: ASSRTSGRGETQY; j_call: TRBJ2-5; v_call: TRBV10-2
cdr3_aa: ASSSGANTIY; j_call: TRBJ1-3; v_call: TRBV6-5
cdr3_aa: ASSLAGAVEQY; j_call: TRBJ2-7; v_call: TRBV7-9
cdr3_aa: ASRYGGVNTEAF; j_call: TRBJ1-1; v_call: TRBV27
cdr3_aa: ASRGRRSAYEQY; j_call: TRBJ2-7; v_call: TRBV5-8
cdr3_aa: ASSLGTNYEQY; j_call: TRBJ2-7; v_call: TRBV12-3/TRBV12-4
cdr3_aa: SVQTGRVTEAF; j_call: TRBJ1-1; v_call: TRBV29-1
cdr3_aa: ASSTLDGRQETQY; j_call: TRBJ2-5; v_call: TRBV9
cdr3_aa: ASSLPPPGEMF; j_call: TRBJ2-2; v_call: TRBV12-3/TRBV12-4
cdr3_aa: SAGRAYEQY; j_call: TRBJ2-7; v_call: TRBV29-1
cdr3_aa: ASSYRGYEQY; j_call: TRBJ2-7; v_call: TRBV5-6
cdr3_aa: ASSSSGRGVEQF; j_call: TRBJ2-1; v_call: TRBV6-5
cdr3_aa: ATSRGRDGNHQPQH; j_call: TRBJ1-5; v_call: TRBV15
cdr3_aa: ASSLGNSPLH; j_call: TRBJ1-6; v_call: TRBV7-2
cdr3_aa: ATLPGQGAAEAF; j_call: TRBJ1-1; v_call: TRBV7-9
cdr3_aa: ASSPNPGFSGNTIY; j_call: TRBJ1-3; v_call: TRBV18
cdr3_aa: ASSFTRDTEAF; j_call: TRBJ1-1; v_call: TRBV27
cdr3_aa: ASSLVWGSYEQY; j_call: TRBJ2-7; v_call: TRBV27
cdr3_aa: ASSIGFAGGQQETQY; j_call: TRBJ2-5; v_call: TRBV19
cdr3_aa: ASSPPPAGNTIY; j_call: TRBJ1-3; v_call: TRBV28
cdr3_aa: ASRPGGETQY; j_call: TRBJ2-5; v_call: TRBV7-2
cdr3_aa: SASPGPTEAF; j_call: TRBJ1-1; v_call: TRBV20-1
cdr3_aa: ASSYSAAPVRRIGGYT; j_call: TRBJ1-2; v_call: TRBV6-2/TRBV6-3